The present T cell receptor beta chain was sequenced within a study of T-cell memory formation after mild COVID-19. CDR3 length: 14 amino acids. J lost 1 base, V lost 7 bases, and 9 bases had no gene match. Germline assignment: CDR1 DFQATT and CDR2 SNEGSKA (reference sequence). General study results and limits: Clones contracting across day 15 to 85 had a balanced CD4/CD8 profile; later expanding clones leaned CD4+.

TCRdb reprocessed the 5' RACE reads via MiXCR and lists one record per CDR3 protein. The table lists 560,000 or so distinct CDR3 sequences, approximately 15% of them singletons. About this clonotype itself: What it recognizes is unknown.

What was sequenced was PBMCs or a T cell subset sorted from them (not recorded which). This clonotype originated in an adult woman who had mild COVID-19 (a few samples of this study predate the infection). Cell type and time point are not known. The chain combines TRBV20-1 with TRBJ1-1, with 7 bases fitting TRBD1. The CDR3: CSGRRGATNTEAFF. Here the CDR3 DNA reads TGCAGTGGACGCAGGGGGGCCACGAACACTGAAGCTTTCTTT.